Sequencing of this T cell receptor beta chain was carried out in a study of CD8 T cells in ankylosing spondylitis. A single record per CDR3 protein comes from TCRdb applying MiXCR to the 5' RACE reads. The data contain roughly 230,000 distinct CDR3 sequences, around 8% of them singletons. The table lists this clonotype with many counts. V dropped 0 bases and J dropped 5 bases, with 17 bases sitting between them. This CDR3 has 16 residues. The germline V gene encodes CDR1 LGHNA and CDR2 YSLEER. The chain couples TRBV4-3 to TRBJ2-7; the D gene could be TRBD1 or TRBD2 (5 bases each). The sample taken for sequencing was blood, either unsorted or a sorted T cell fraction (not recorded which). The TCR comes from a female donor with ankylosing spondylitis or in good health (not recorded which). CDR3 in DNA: TGCGCCAGCAGCCAAGATAAGGCGCAGGGAGCGGACGAGCAGTACTTC. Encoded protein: CASSQDKAQGADEQYF.